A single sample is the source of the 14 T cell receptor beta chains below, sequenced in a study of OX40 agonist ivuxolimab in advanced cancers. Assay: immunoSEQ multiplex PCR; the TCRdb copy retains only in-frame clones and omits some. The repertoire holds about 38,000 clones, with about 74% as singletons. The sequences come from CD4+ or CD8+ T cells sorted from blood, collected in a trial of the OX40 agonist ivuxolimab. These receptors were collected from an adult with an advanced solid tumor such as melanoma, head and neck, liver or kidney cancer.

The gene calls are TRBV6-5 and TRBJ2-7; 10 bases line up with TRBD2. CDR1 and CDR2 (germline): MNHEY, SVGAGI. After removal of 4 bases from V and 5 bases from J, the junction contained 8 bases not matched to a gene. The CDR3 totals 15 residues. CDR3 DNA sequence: TGTGCCAGCAGTTCGTTAGCGGGAGGAGCCCACGAGCAGTACTTC. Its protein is CASSSLAGGAHEQYF.

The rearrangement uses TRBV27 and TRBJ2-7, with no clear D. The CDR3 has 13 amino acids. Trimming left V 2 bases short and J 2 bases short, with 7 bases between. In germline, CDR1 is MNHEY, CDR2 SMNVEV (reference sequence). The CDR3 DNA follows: TGTGCCAGCAGTTTACGAGAGGCCTACGAGCAGTACTTC. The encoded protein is CASSLREAYEQYF.

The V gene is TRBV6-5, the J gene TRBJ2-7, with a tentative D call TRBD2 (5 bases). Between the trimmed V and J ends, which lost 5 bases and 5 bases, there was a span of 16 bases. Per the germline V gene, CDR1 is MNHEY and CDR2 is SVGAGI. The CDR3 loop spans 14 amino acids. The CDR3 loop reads CASSTTLDSHEQYF. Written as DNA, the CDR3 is TGTGCCAGCAGTACCACACTAGATTCCCACGAGCAGTACTTC.

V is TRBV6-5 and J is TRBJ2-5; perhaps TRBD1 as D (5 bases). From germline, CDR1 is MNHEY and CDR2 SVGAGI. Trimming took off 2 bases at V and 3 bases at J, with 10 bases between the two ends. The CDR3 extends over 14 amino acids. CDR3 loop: CASSYTTAEETQYF. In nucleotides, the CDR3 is TGTGCCAGCAGTTACACGACAGCAGAAGAGACCCAGTACTTC.

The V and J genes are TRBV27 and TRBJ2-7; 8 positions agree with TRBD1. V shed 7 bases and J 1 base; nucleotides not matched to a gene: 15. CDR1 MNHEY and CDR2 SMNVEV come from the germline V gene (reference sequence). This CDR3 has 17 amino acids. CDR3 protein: CASTPSGGLPRSYEQYF. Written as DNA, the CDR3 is TGTGCCAGCACCCCGTCAGGGGGCCTTCCCAGGTCCTACGAGCAGTACTTC.

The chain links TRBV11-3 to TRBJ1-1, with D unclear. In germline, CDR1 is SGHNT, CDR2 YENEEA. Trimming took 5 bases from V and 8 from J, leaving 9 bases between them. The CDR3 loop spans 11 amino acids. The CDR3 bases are TGTGCCAGCAGCCGAGGGAAGGAAGCTTTCTTT. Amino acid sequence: CASSRGKEAFF.

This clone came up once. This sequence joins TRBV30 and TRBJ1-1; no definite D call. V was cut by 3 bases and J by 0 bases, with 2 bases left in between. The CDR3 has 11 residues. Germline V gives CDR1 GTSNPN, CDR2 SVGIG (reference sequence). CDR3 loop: CAWSMNTEAFF. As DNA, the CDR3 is TGTGCCTGGAGCATGAACACTGAAGCTTTCTTT.

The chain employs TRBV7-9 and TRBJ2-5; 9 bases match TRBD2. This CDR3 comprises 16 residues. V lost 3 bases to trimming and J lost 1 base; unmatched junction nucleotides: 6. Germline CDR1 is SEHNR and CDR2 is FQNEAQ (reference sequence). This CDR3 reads CASSLYASGTQETQYF. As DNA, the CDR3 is TGTGCCAGCAGCTTGTATGCTAGCGGGACCCAAGAGACCCAGTACTTC.

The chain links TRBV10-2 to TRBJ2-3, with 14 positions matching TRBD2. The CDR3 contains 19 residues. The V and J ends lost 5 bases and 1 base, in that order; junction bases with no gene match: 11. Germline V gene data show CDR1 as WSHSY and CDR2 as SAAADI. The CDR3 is CASSFPTSGRAGRTDTQYF. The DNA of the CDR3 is TGCGCCAGCAGTTTCCCGACTAGCGGGAGGGCTGGGCGCACAGATACGCAGTATTTT.

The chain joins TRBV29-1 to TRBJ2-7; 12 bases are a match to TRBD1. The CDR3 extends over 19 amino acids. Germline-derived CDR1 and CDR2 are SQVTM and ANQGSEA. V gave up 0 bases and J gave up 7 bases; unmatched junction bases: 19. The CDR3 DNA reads TGCAGCGTTGAAGATAGGGGGACAGGGGGCGCGGGTGCCCTACGGGAGCAGTACTTC. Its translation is CSVEDRGTGGAGALREQYF.

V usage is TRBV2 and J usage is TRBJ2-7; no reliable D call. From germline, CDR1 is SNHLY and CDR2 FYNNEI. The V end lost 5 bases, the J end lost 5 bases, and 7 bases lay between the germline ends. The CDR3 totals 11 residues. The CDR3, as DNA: TGTGCCAGCAGTACCCACGACGAGCAGTACTTC. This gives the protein CASSTHDEQYF. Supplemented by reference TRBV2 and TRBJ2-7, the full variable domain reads EPEVTQTPSHQVTQMGQEVILRCVPISNHLYFYWYRQILGQKVEFLVSFYNNEISEKSEIFDDQFSVERPDGSNFTLKIRSTKLEDSAMYFCASSTHDEQYFGPGTRLTVT.

CDR3 nucleotides: TGTGCCAGTAGTATGAGTAAGAAGGACCAAGAGACCCAGTACTTC. Residues: CASSMSKKDQETQYF. The V call is TRBV19, the J call TRBJ2-5; no clear D gene. Germline-derived CDR1 and CDR2 are LNHDA and SQIVND (reference sequence). The CDR3 has 15 residues. Trimming took 3 bases from V and 0 from J, leaving 11 bases between them. Looking up the rest from reference TRBV19 and TRBJ2-5 gives the full variable domain: DGGITQSPKYLFRKEGQNVTLSCEQNLNHDAMYWYRQDPGQGLRLIYYSQIVNDFQKGDIAEGYSVSREKKESFPLTVTSAQKNPTAFYLCASSMSKKDQETQYFGPGTRLLVL.

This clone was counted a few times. The CDR3 protein is CASSFGGGTYNEQFF. CDR3 nucleotide sequence: TGTGCCAGCAGCTTTGGCGGGGGCACCTACAATGAGCAGTTCTTC. This sequence joins TRBV5-6 and TRBJ2-1; weak D call: TRBD2 (7 bases). Germline V gene lookup returns CDR1 SGHDT and CDR2 YYEEEE. With 2 bases removed from V and 2 bases from J, the gap between germline ends came to 11 bases. The CDR3 extends over 15 amino acids.

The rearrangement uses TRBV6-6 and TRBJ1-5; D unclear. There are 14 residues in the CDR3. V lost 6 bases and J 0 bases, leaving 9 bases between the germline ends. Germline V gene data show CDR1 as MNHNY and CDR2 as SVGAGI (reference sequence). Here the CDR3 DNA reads TGTGCCAGCAGGACCCCCATTAGCAATCAGCCCCAGCATTTT. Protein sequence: CASRTPISNQPQHF.